The T cell receptor beta chain described here comes from a study of cytomegalovirus exposure and HLA in healthy donors. Study observations and caveats: CMV serostatus was the sole immune exposure data available. Researchers left out some V segments, among them TRBV6-2 and TRBV6-3, as indistinguishable. Presence/absence analysis assumed near-uniform sequencing depth across donors. Certain sequence variants were highly shared and formed a cluster, and this cluster was likely a sequencing artifact.

Trimming removed 2 bases at V and 10 bases at J, with 16 bases between. The CDR3 sequence is 14 residues long. Germline CDR1 SNHLY, CDR2 FYNNEI. With 60 Vbeta and 13 Jbeta primers, the PCR was carried out. Using immunoSEQ multiplex PCR, the repertoire was profiled, and TCRdb retains in-frame clones only, with some absent. The profile shows about 160,000 clones, around 75% of them singletons. As regards this clone: Its antigen is currently unknown.

The chain couples TRBV2 to TRBJ2-3, with D maybe TRBD2 (6 bases). The specimen sequenced was PBMCs. This sequence was found in a woman aged 45-65 years in good health and CMV-seropositive. The CDR3 DNA reads as TGTGCCAGCAGTGAAAGGGAGCGGAGGGGCCCGCAGTATTTT. It yields the protein CASSERERRGPQYF. Looking up the rest from reference TRBV2 and TRBJ2-3 gives the full variable domain: EPEVTQTPSHQVTQMGQEVILRCVPISNHLYFYWYRQILGQKVEFLVSFYNNEISEKSEIFDDQFSVERPDGSNFTLKIRSTKLEDSAMYFCASSERERRGPQYFGPGTRLTVL.